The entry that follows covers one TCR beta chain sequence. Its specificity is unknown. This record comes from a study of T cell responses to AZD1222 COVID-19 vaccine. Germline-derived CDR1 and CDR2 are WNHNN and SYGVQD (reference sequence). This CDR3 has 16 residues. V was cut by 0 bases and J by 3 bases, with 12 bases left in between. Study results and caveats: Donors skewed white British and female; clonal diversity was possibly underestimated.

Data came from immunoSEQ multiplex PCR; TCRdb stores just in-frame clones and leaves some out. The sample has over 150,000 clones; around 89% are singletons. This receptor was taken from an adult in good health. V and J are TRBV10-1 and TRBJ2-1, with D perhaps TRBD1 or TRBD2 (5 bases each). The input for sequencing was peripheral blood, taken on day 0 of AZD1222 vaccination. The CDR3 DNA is TGCGCCAGCAGTGAGTCGTGGGACGGACTCTACAATGAGCAGTTCTTC. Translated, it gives CASSESWDGLYNEQFF.